These T cell receptor beta chains were read from a single sample in a study of blood T cell repertoires in COVID-19. Some clones are missing from TCRdb's copy, which holds only in-frame ones; the method was immunoSEQ multiplex PCR. The sample lists 65,000 to 90,000 clones; about four fifths were seen once. Sequencing was carried out using peripheral blood. The receptors were sampled from a man aged 55-75 years with acute or convalescent COVID-19. The CDR3 runs from the conserved cysteine through the conserved F or W. Fields, in order: clone size, J gene, V gene, D gene, CDR3 DNA, CDR3 protein. D genes are given only for firm matches. A clone size is listed for some rows: how often the clone was seen (once, few, many), or a class if it is expanded.

>.|TRBJ2-7|TRBV4-1|.
TGCGCCAGCAGCCAAGATCTGTCGACCGGGACAATCTCCTACGAGCAGTACTTC
CASSQDLSTGTISYEQYF
>few|TRBJ1-6|TRBV2|.
TGTGCCAGCAGAGTTGAGGGAGTAAATTCACCCCTCCACTTT
CASRVEGVNSPLHF
>.|TRBJ1-5|TRBV6-2/TRBV6-3|.
TGTGCCAGCAGTCAGGGACACCCGAATCAGCCCCAGCATTTT
CASSQGHPNQPQHF
>.|TRBJ1-1|TRBV6-5|TRBD1
TGCGGGACAGCGGTCAGGGTGGACACTGAAGCTTTCTTT
CGTAVRVDTEAFF
>.|TRBJ2-1|TRBV5-1|TRBD1
TGCGCCAGCAGCCCCCGTGGGGTGGACAGGGTCAATGAGCAGTTCTTC
CASSPRGVDRVNEQFF
>.|TRBJ2-3|TRBV18|TRBD2
TGTGCCAGCTCACCCGGACTAGCGGGAGAAGGGGCAGATACGCAGTATTTT
CASSPGLAGEGADTQYF
>.|TRBJ2-3|TRBV10-3|.
TGTGCCATCAGTGGGAGGGGCGCGGGGGCCTATCTTAGCACAGATACGCAGTATTTT
CAISGRGAGAYLSTDTQYF
>.|TRBJ2-5|TRBV14|TRBD2
TGTGCCAGCAGCACCGCGGGAGGGCACGAGACCCAGTACTTC
CASSTAGGHETQYF
>.|TRBJ1-5|TRBV6-2/TRBV6-3|.
TGTGCCAGCAGTCCACAGGGAGGGAATCAGCCCCAGCATTTT
CASSPQGGNQPQHF
>few|TRBJ1-3|TRBV5-6|.
TGTGCCAGCAGCTTTTACATCTCCTCTGGAAACACCATATATTTT
CASSFYISSGNTIYF
>.|TRBJ2-2|TRBV7-2|TRBD1
TGTGCCAGCAGCCCAGGGGGCAGGCTGGTTGGGGAGCTGTTTTTT
CASSPGGRLVGELFF
>.|TRBJ1-4|TRBV2|TRBD1
TGTGCCAGCAGCGCTACTCAGGGGGGCGCGGGTGAAAAACTGTTTTTT
CASSATQGGAGEKLFF
>few|TRBJ1-5|TRBV2|.
TGTGCCAGCAGTGAAAATGGTAGGGGGGGACAGCCCCAGCATTTT
CASSENGRGGQPQHF
>.|TRBJ1-1|TRBV21-1|.
TGTGCCAGCAGCAAATGCACGACAGTGGCCACTGAAGCTTTCTTT
CASSKCTTVATEAFF
>.|TRBJ1-2|TRBV9|TRBD1
TGTGCCAGCAGCGGGACAGGGGGGGCTAGTGGCTACACCTTC
CASSGTGGASGYTF
>.|TRBJ1-6|TRBV4-2|TRBD1
TGTGCCAGCGGGGGGTCGGACAGGGTCAATAATTCACCCCTCCACTTT
CASGGSDRVNNSPLHF
>once|TRBJ1-2|TRBV5-1|TRBD1
TGCGCCAGCAGCTTGGGGACAGGGGGCGTCTATGGCTACACCTTC
CASSLGTGGVYGYTF
>.|TRBJ2-1|TRBV19|TRBD2
TGTGCCAGTAGTATCGGACGGATCCCTAGGACTAGCGTCATCGGCTCCTACAATGAGCAGTTCTTC
CASSIGRIPRTSVIGSYNEQFF
>.|TRBJ2-1|TRBV7-8|.
TGTGCCAGCAGCTTAGCGGGAGTGGGAAATGAGCAGTTCTTC
CASSLAGVGNEQFF